Sequencing of this TCR beta chain was carried out in a study of regulatory T cells in long-lasting Graves disease. Described time point: persistent/refractory GD, antithyroid drugs over 5 years with positive TRAb. Generation of the TCR library employed RNA extracted from PBMCs. Assembly of TCR beta libraries relied on iRepertoire HTBI primers together with Arm-PCR of CDR3 regions. Each CDR3 protein gets one entry after TCRdb re-called the multiplex PCR reads with MiXCR. This sample has 350,000 to 450,000 distinct CDR3 sequences; less than 25% occur once, and the top ten carry less than 25%. This clonotype came up many times. The CDR3 extends over 13 amino acids. Trimming took 6 bases from V and 8 from J, leaving 13 bases between them. Germline assignment: CDR1 MNHNS and CDR2 SASEGT.

The sample was peripheral blood mononuclear cells (PBMCs), taken when the disease was refractory, from a patient treated with antithyroid drugs. The TCR sequence derives from a female donor with Graves disease. The chain couples TRBV6-1 to TRBJ2-2; D may be TRBD1 or TRBD2 (6 bases each). CDR3 in DNA: TGTGCCAGCAGGCCTACGGGGGCGGGGGAGCTGTTTTTT. Its protein product is CASRPTGAGELFF.